Presented here are 28 T cell receptor beta chains from one specimen sequenced in a study of T cells after yellow fever vaccination (dated by TCRdb to 2018 to 2020). The treatment or condition label on this specimen signifies: live attenuated yellow fever vaccine strain. Library prep was done by 5' RACE. The sequencer listed for this sample is Illumina NovaSeq 6000. The raw public reads went through TCRdb reprocessing: fastp at Q25, MiXCR clone calling, in-frame beta chains kept. Entries that share a CDR3 protein sequence are merged under the most common genes and DNA. The sample records under 400,000 distinct CDR3 sequences, around 13% of which are singletons. The ten largest make up 3% to 4% of the sample. The material was CD4+ T cells sorted from PBMCs, obtained 15 days after the yellow fever booster vaccination. All receptors derive from a man aged 18 to 29 who received the YFV17D yellow fever vaccine.

Many counts were recorded for this clonotype. The chain combines TRBV5-1 with TRBJ2-1; TRBD1 aligns across 10 bases. J lost 9 bases, V lost 4 bases, and 7 bases had no gene match. CDR1 is SGHRS and CDR2 is YFSETQ in the germline V gene. The CDR3 contains 14 residues. The CDR3 region has the DNA TGCGCCAGCAGCCCGGGACAGGGGTTCGGTGAGCAGTTCTTC. Its translation: CASSPGQGFGEQFF. Together with reference TRBV5-1 and TRBJ2-1, the CDR3 gives the full variable domain: KAGVTQTPRYLIKTRGQQVTLSCSPISGHRSVSWYQQTPGQGLQFLFEYFSETQRNKGNFPGRFSGRQFSNSRSEMNVSTLELGDSALYLCASSPGQGFGEQFFGPGTRLTVL.

This clonotype was detected only a few times. CDR3 DNA: TGTGCCAGCAGTTACTCGAAATCTGGGAGTCGGTTATTAGTCCGTACGCAGTATTTT. This translates into CASSYSKSGSRLLVRTQYF. This chain connects TRBV6-6 to TRBJ2-3, with D possibly being TRBD2 (5 bases). The CDR3 runs 19 residues. CDR1 is MNHNY, CDR2 SVGAGI, per germline (reference sequence). The V and J ends lost 0 bases and 8 bases respectively, with 27 bases between them.

This clonotype was detected only a few times. The chain recombines TRBV11-3 with TRBJ1-1, with unresolved D. The length of the CDR3 is 13 residues. Trimming left V 2 bases short and J 3 bases short, with 7 bases between. Germline V gene lookup returns CDR1 SGHNT and CDR2 YENEEA. CDR3 nucleotides: TGTGCCAGCAGCTTAAGACGGCACACTGAAGCTTTCTTT. Protein: CASSLRRHTEAFF.

This clonotype showed up many times. The rearrangement uses TRBV5-5 and TRBJ2-3; D may match TRBD1 or TRBD2 (5 bases each). The CDR3 length is 14 residues. Deletions cut 4 bases from V and 4 bases from J, with 13 bases between. Per the germline V gene, CDR1 is SGHKS and CDR2 is YYEKEE (reference sequence). Written as DNA, the CDR3 is TGTGCCAGCAGCCCCGGTTGGGACGCAGATACGCAGTATTTT. It encodes CASSPGWDADTQYF. Together with reference TRBV5-5 and TRBJ2-3, the CDR3 gives the full variable domain: DAGVTQSPTHLIKTRGQQVTLRCSPISGHKSVSWYQQVLGQGPQFIFQYYEKEERGRGNFPDRFSARQFPNYSSELNVNALLLGDSALYLCASSPGWDADTQYFGPGTRLTVL.

This clonotype was counted between two and nine times. The chain links TRBV20-1 to TRBJ1-5; 7 nucleotides line up with TRBD1. This CDR3 comprises 14 residues. V shed 5 bases, J shed 4 bases, and the junction held 8 bases outside the gene matches. Per germline, CDR1 DFQATT and CDR2 SNEGSKA (reference sequence). CDR3 in DNA: TGCAGTGCTTACCAAAACAGGGGTAATCAGCCCCAGCATTTT. Amino acids: CSAYQNRGNQPQHF.

The chain employs TRBV19 and TRBJ2-1; 7 positions match TRBD1. Germline CDR1 is LNHDA and CDR2 is SQIVND (reference sequence). The CDR3 extends over 14 amino acids. V dropped 8 bases and J dropped 6; count of bases not matched to a gene: 10. CDR3 sequence: CASGELRDSNEQFF. CDR3 sequence (DNA): TGTGCCAGTGGCGAACTTAGGGACAGCAATGAGCAGTTCTTC.

The chain joins TRBV5-1 to TRBJ2-3, with 10 positions matching TRBD1. The germline V gene encodes CDR1 SGHRS and CDR2 YFSETQ. V shed 0 bases and J 6 bases; nucleotides not matched to a gene: 4. The CDR3 length is 15 residues. CDR3 loop: CASSLASGQGDTQYF. CDR3 nucleotides: TGCGCCAGCAGCTTGGCTTCGGGACAGGGGGATACGCAGTATTTT.

This rearrangement joins TRBV5-1 to TRBJ2-3; D is ambiguous. The germline V gene has CDR1 SGHRS and CDR2 YFSETQ. The CDR3 is made up of 15 amino acids. The V gene lost 4 bases and the J gene lost 0 bases, with 12 bases spanning the gap. The CDR3 nucleotides are TGCGCCAGCAGCAAGCAGGTCTTTAGCACAGATACGCAGTATTTT. This codes for CASSKQVFSTDTQYF.

The V call is TRBV4-2, the J call TRBJ2-3, with 9 bases lining up with TRBD1. The V gene's germline CDR1 is LGHNA and CDR2 YNFKEQ. This CDR3 is 17 amino acids long. The V segment lost 3 bases and the J segment 1 base; nucleotides outside the gene matches: 8. The CDR3 coding sequence is TGTGCCAGCAGCCAGGCCTTGGGACAGGGACGCACAGATACGCAGTATTTT. Translated, it gives CASSQALGQGRTDTQYF.

The J gene is TRBJ2-7, the V gene TRBV28, with TRBD1 as a possible D gene (5 bases). This CDR3 is 12 amino acids long. Germline lookup yields CDR1 MDHEN and CDR2 SYDVKM. V was cut by 6 bases and J by 5 bases, with 11 bases left in between. Here the CDR3 DNA reads TGTGCCAGCAGGCAGGGTAGGAACGAGCAGTACTTC. Translation: CASRQGRNEQYF.

The chain is built from TRBV24-1 and TRBJ2-1; 10 bases align to TRBD1. In germline, CDR1 is KGHDR, CDR2 SFDVKD. V was clipped by 10 bases and J by 5 bases; unmatched bases: 10. This CDR3 contains 15 residues. The CDR3 nucleotides read TGTGCCACGGAGAGCGGGACAGGGGTGGACAATGAGCAGTTCTTC. Its protein product is CATESGTGVDNEQFF.

The genes are TRBV7-9 and TRBJ1-2; TRBD1 matches 10 bases. Per the germline V gene, CDR1 is SEHNR and CDR2 is FQNEAQ (reference sequence). V gave up 1 base and J gave up 6 bases; unmatched junction bases: 14. This CDR3 is 18 amino acids long. The CDR3 DNA follows: TGTGCCAGCAGCTTAGGCCGGCGGACAGGGGGTCGGGTCGATGGCTACACCTTC. It encodes CASSLGRRTGGRVDGYTF. The whole variable domain, remainder taken from reference TRBV7-9 and TRBJ1-2, is DTGVSQNPRHKITKRGQNVTFRCDPISEHNRLYWYRQTLGQGPEFLTYFQNEAQLEKSRLLSDRFSAERPKGSFSTLEIQRTEQGDSAMYLCASSLGRRTGGRVDGYTFGSGTRLTVV.

This clonotype was seen only a few times. V usage is TRBV5-6 and J usage is TRBJ2-7; TRBD1 is a possible D gene (6 bases). V lost 6 bases to trimming and J lost 3 bases, with 10 bases between them. The V gene's germline CDR1 is SGHDT and CDR2 YYEEEE. The CDR3 sequence is 12 residues long. CDR3 coding DNA: TGTGCCAGCACCAAACAGGGCTACGAGCAGTACGTC. Translated: CASTKQGYEQYV.

The V call is TRBV7-2, the J call TRBJ2-4, with 8 bases identical to TRBD2. This CDR3 region has 14 residues. Germline trimming cut 4 bases from V and 10 bases from J; bases unmatched to any gene: 9. The germline V gene encodes CDR1 SGHTA and CDR2 FQGNSA. The CDR3 loop reads CASSSPGLATIQYF. CDR3 in DNA: TGTGCCAGCAGCTCCCCCGGACTAGCTACTATTCAGTACTTC.

The V gene is TRBV10-2, the J gene TRBJ2-5, with 13 bases lining up with TRBD2. The CDR3 has 16 amino acids. Unmatched junction bases numbered 6, after V lost 3 bases and J lost 5 bases. CDR1 and CDR2 (germline): WSHSY, SAAADI. CDR3 DNA sequence: TGCGCCAGCAGTGATTTGGGGACTAGCGGGAAGGAGACCCAGTACTTC. Its translation: CASSDLGTSGKETQYF.

This sequence joins TRBV5-1 and TRBJ2-5; no clear D gene. CDR1 SGHRS and CDR2 YFSETQ come from the germline V gene. The CDR3 spans 18 residues. The V gene lost 0 bases and the J gene lost 2 bases, with 20 bases spanning the gap. DNA for the CDR3: TGCGCCAGCAGCTTGGTCCTTGACCCCCACCCCACACAAGAGACCCAGTACTTC. Amino acids: CASSLVLDPHPTQETQYF.

This clonotype was detected only a few times. V usage is TRBV7-2 and J usage is TRBJ2-3; 9 bases map to TRBD2. Germline CDR1 SGHTA, CDR2 FQGNSA. The CDR3 is 14 amino acids. J was trimmed by 3 bases and V by 9 bases; bases with no gene match: 7. CDR3 region: CARRGGSFTDTQYF. The CDR3 bases are TGTGCCAGGCGGGGGGGCTCTTTTACAGATACGCAGTATTTT.

The chain is built from TRBV27 and TRBJ1-4; 9 bases are a match to TRBD1. This CDR3 region has 14 residues. J was trimmed by 7 bases and V by 3 bases; bases with no gene match: 3. Germline CDR1 MNHEY, CDR2 SMNVEV (reference sequence). The CDR3 is CASSFTGGSEKLFF. The CDR3 bases are TGTGCCAGCAGTTTCACAGGGGGCAGTGAAAAACTGTTTTTT.

This rearrangement joins TRBV18 to TRBJ2-4; D is unresolved. CDR3 length equals 16 residues. V dropped 8 bases and J dropped 3 bases, with 20 bases sitting between them. The germline V gene has CDR1 KGHSH and CDR2 LQKENI. The CDR3 here is CASALRLYQNKNIQYF. As DNA, the CDR3 is TGTGCCAGCGCCCTACGGCTCTATCAGAACAAAAACATTCAGTACTTC.

This chain connects TRBV11-2 to TRBJ2-5; the D call may be TRBD1 or TRBD2 (6 bases each). Germline values: CDR1 SGHAT, CDR2 FQNNGV. This CDR3 is 14 amino acids long. Trimming removed 6 bases at V and 4 bases at J, with 15 bases between. CDR3 DNA: TGTGCCAGCAGACTAGGGGGGCCTGGAGAGACCCAGTACTTC. Amino acid sequence: CASRLGGPGETQYF.

Only a few counts were recorded for this clonotype. This rearrangement joins TRBV7-7 to TRBJ2-1; D not certain. This CDR3 is 13 amino acids long. Germline V lookup: CDR1 SSHAT, CDR2 FNYEAQ (reference sequence). The V end lost 2 bases, the J end lost 9 bases, and 11 bases lay between the germline ends. As DNA, the CDR3 is TGTGCCAGCAGCTTACAGCTGGAAGCTGAGCAGTTCTTC. Translated, it gives CASSLQLEAEQFF.

This rearrangement joins TRBV7-9 to TRBJ1-5; possibly TRBD1 for D (6 bases). The CDR3 has 14 residues. V gave up 5 bases and J gave up 4 bases, with 12 bases separating them. The V gene's germline CDR1 is SEHNR and CDR2 FQNEAQ (reference sequence). The CDR3 bases are TGTGCCAGCAGCAAACAGGGTATTAATCAGCCCCAGCATTTT. Amino acid sequence: CASSKQGINQPQHF.

This clonotype was observed many times. The gene calls are TRBV4-3 and TRBJ2-1; the match to TRBD2 covers 9 bases. The CDR3 is 17 residues long. Germline CDR1 reads LGHNA; CDR2 reads YSLEER. After removal of 4 bases from V and 6 bases from J, the junction contained 13 bases not matched to a gene. The CDR3: CASSLSLGAGGPNEQFF. The CDR3 DNA follows: TGCGCCAGCAGCCTTTCCCTGGGGGCGGGGGGGCCCAATGAGCAGTTCTTC.

The chain uses TRBV7-9 and TRBJ1-6; D not certain. Germline V CDR1 and CDR2: SEHNR, FQNEAQ (reference sequence). Trimming left V 5 bases short and J 9 bases short, with 17 bases between. CDR3 length: 15 residues. The CDR3 loop reads CASSTPAGPSSPLHF. DNA of the CDR3: TGTGCCAGCAGCACACCCGCCGGGCCCTCTTCACCCCTCCACTTT.

This clonotype was seen ten or more times. The DNA of the CDR3 is TGTGCCAGCAGCCAGCGGGGGGGCCCCACCTACAATGAGCAGTTCTTC. Its protein is CASSQRGGPTYNEQFF. This chain joins TRBV3-1 and TRBJ2-1, with 9 positions matching TRBD2. The CDR3 totals 16 residues. The trim removed 3 bases at V and 2 bases at J, leaving 5 bases unmatched. In germline, CDR1 is LGHDT, CDR2 YNNKEL (reference sequence).

This chain joins TRBV24-1 and TRBJ2-5; D is possibly TRBD2 (6 bases). Germline lookup yields CDR1 KGHDR and CDR2 SFDVKD. This CDR3 comprises 13 residues. The V and J ends lost 9 bases and 0 bases respectively, with 10 bases between them. This CDR3 reads CATAGSDQETQYF. The CDR3 nucleotides are TGTGCCACCGCGGGGTCTGACCAAGAGACCCAGTACTTC.

This sequence joins TRBV7-2 and TRBJ2-5, with D unclear. The V gene lost 5 bases and the J gene lost 5 bases, with 12 bases spanning the gap. Germline V gene data show CDR1 as SGHTA and CDR2 as FQGNSA. The CDR3 has 13 residues. The chain's CDR3 is CASSPGTDETQYF. In DNA form, the CDR3 reads TGTGCCAGCAGCCCGGGCACGGACGAGACCCAGTACTTC.

This clonotype was picked up a small number of times. This chain links TRBV7-9 with TRBJ1-1; 7 bases align to TRBD1. The ends lost 4 bases at V and 5 bases at J; junction bases unmatched: 7. Germline assignment: CDR1 SEHNR and CDR2 FQNEAQ (reference sequence). The CDR3 contains 14 residues. For the CDR3, the DNA is TGTGCCAGCAGCTCTGGGGGGGGACAGACTGAAGCTTTCTTT. This codes for CASSSGGGQTEAFF.